This entry lists 10 T cell receptor beta chains sequenced from one sample in a study of blood T cell repertoires in COVID-19. The assay was immunoSEQ multiplex PCR, and TCRdb's table has in-frame clones only and misses some. Altogether about 200,000 clones are present, roughly 85% being singletons, with the ten largest covering 4.5% to 5%. The sequenced sample consisted of peripheral blood. The source is a woman over 75 with acute or convalescent COVID-19.

The chain uses TRBV9 and TRBJ2-7, with 13 bases matching TRBD2. The V gene's germline CDR1 is SGDLS and CDR2 YYNGEE. The CDR3 contains 15 residues. J gave up 7 bases and V 3 bases, and 7 bases lay outside the gene matches. The CDR3 reads CASSAVPGLAGEQYF. CDR3 DNA sequence: TGTGCCAGCAGCGCCGTCCCGGGACTAGCGGGAGAGCAGTACTTC.

The V call is TRBV27, the J call TRBJ1-1, with D possibly matching TRBD1 (5 bases). From germline, CDR1 is MNHEY and CDR2 SMNVEV (reference sequence). V was pared by 1 base and J by 5 bases, with 11 bases between. This CDR3 is built from 14 residues. The CDR3 reads CASSLWGGRTEAFF. In nucleotides, the CDR3 is TGTGCCAGCAGTTTATGGGGGGGTCGGACTGAAGCTTTCTTT.

This clone was found once. The chain links TRBV25-1 to TRBJ1-3, with D possibly matching TRBD1 (5 bases). Looked up from germline, CDR1 is MGHDK and CDR2 is SYGVNS. The CDR3 totals 15 residues. Trimming took off 5 bases at V and 4 bases at J, with 15 bases between the two ends. CDR3 sequence (DNA): TGTGCCAGCAGTACCAGGGACTCGTGGGGAAACACCATATATTTT. Its translation is CASSTRDSWGNTIYF.

This rearrangement joins TRBV28 to TRBJ1-5; unclear D gene. CDR3 length: 15 amino acids. Per germline, CDR1 MDHEN and CDR2 SYDVKM. Deletions cut 1 base from V and 4 bases from J, with 11 bases between. The CDR3 reads CASSLLGSPNQPQHF. DNA of the CDR3: TGTGCCAGCAGTTTATTGGGCAGCCCTAATCAGCCCCAGCATTTT.

This chain connects TRBV19 to TRBJ2-5; 10 positions agree with TRBD1. V was clipped by 1 base and J by 5 bases; unmatched bases: 4. The CDR3 runs to 15 residues. Germline CDR1 is LNHDA and CDR2 is SQIVND (reference sequence). In DNA, the CDR3 is TGTGCCAGTAGTATAGGACAGGGGGCTCATGAGACCCAGTACTTC. Translating it yields CASSIGQGAHETQYF. Based on the CDR3 plus reference TRBV19 and TRBJ2-5, the full variable domain is DGGITQSPKYLFRKEGQNVTLSCEQNLNHDAMYWYRQDPGQGLRLIYYSQIVNDFQKGDIAEGYSVSREKKESFPLTVTSAQKNPTAFYLCASSIGQGAHETQYFGPGTRLLVL.

The rearrangement uses TRBV3-1 (or the pseudogene TRBV3-2) and TRBJ2-7; 9 bases align to TRBD2. The trim removed 0 bases at V and 0 bases at J, leaving 15 bases unmatched. This CDR3 has 20 residues. Germline CDR1 is LGHDT and CDR2 is YNNKEL (reference sequence). CDR3 sequence (DNA): TGTGCCAGCAGCCAAGATGTGGGGGGTAGCGGGAGACTAGGCTCCTACGAGCAGTACTTC. Translated: CASSQDVGGSGRLGSYEQYF.

The V gene is TRBV6-5, the J gene TRBJ2-5; tentatively, D is TRBD2 (6 bases). With 4 bases removed from V and 1 base from J, the gap between germline ends came to 13 bases. Germline V gene lookup returns CDR1 MNHEY and CDR2 SVGAGI. The CDR3 extends over 15 amino acids. CDR3 amino acids: CASSSPGSGQETQYF. CDR3 coding DNA: TGTGCCAGCAGTTCCCCGGGTAGCGGCCAAGAGACCCAGTACTTC.

CDR3 coding DNA: TGCGCCAGCAGCTTGGGGGCACGATCCTACGAGCAGTACTTC. This codes for CASSLGARSYEQYF. The V call is TRBV5-1, the J call TRBJ2-7, with D unclear. The CDR3 is 14 residues long. Germline assignment: CDR1 SGHRS and CDR2 YFSETQ. Deletions cut 0 bases from V and 1 base from J, with 8 bases between.

The CDR3 nucleotides read TGTGCCATCAGTGACGGGAAAAACTATGGCTACACCTTC. Its translation: CAISDGKNYGYTF. V gene TRBV10-3 combines with J gene TRBJ1-2, with D hard to call. CDR1 and CDR2 from the germline V gene are ENHRY and SYGVKD. Trimming left V 3 bases short and J 2 bases short, with 7 bases between. The CDR3 has 13 amino acids.

J is TRBJ2-3 and V is TRBV5-1, with TRBD2 identical over 11 bases. V gave up 4 bases and J gave up 0 bases; unmatched junction bases: 7. The germline V gene encodes CDR1 SGHRS and CDR2 YFSETQ. This CDR3 has 17 amino acids. The CDR3 region is CASSGPGTSGSTDTQYF. The DNA of the CDR3 is TGCGCCAGCAGCGGGCCCGGGACTAGCGGTAGCACAGATACGCAGTATTTT.